This is a list of T cell receptor beta chains from one sample in a study of Graves' ophthalmopathy and Graves' hyperthyroidism. MiXCR, applied by TCRdb to the multiplex PCR reads, yields one record per CDR3 protein. The table records about 1.1 million distinct CDR3 sequences, about two fifths of them present only once. What was sequenced was peripheral blood or thyroid tissue (not recorded which). The receptors were sampled from an adult man with Graves' hyperthyroidism. CDR3s include the opening cysteine and the closing phenylalanine or tryptophan. D genes are given only for firm matches. The size field is filled for only some rows; it gives once, few, many or a size class.

>.|TRBV10-3|.|TRBJ2-7|15
CASSYSTSLSYEQYF
TGTGCCAGCAGTTACTCCACTAGCCTCTCCTACGAGCAGTACTTC
>TRBD1|TRBV14|many|TRBJ2-6|17
CASSRRTGLSGANVLTF
TGTGCCAGCAGCCGTCGGACAGGCCTCTCTGGGGCCAACGTCCTGACTTTC
>.|TRBV13|many|TRBJ1-4|13
CASSPGNPEKLFF
TGTGCCAGCAGCCCCGGGAACCCGGAAAAACTGTTTTTT
>.|TRBV19|many|TRBJ1-1|12
CASSISNTEAFF
TGTGCCAGTAGTATCAGTAACACTGAAGCTTTCTTT
>.|TRBV19|once|TRBJ1-3|17
CASSIPREILSGNTIYF
TGTGCCAGTAGTATCCCCAGGGAAATCCTCTCTGGAAACACCATATATTTT
>TRBD1|TRBV10-3|.|TRBJ2-7|15
CAISANGQGAYEQYF
TGTGCCATCAGTGCTAATGGGCAGGGGGCCTACGAGCAGTACTTC
>.|TRBV10-3|.|TRBJ1-1|15
CAISERGEDRTEAFF
TGTGCCATCAGTGAGCGCGGGGAGGATCGAACTGAAGCTTTCTTT
>.|TRBV10-3|many|TRBJ2-7|13
CAISEYGSHEQYF
TGTGCCATCAGTGAGTACGGGTCCCACGAGCAGTACTTC
>.|TRBV7-9|.|TRBJ2-7|14
CASSLSNSPREQYF
TGTGCCAGCAGCTTAAGTAACAGCCCTCGCGAGCAGTACTTC
>TRBD1|TRBV13|.|TRBJ1-2|16
CASSSLRDRGMDGYTF
TGTGCCAGCAGTTCCCTCCGGGACAGGGGTATGGATGGCTACACCTTC
>.|TRBV10-3|many|TRBJ2-2|15
CAISESGHTTGELFF
TGTGCCATCAGTGAGTCAGGCCATACGACCGGGGAGCTGTTTTTT
>.|TRBV10-3|.|TRBJ2-7|13
CASSLRRGTEQYF
TGTGCCAGCAGCCTCCGCAGGGGTACGGAGCAGTACTTC
>TRBD1|TRBV6-9|few|TRBJ2-7|17
CASIRDRVKSSSYEQYF
TGTGCCAGCATTCGGGACAGGGTGAAATCAAGCTCCTACGAGCAGTACTTC
>.|TRBV29-1|.|TRBJ1-2|12
CSVSRGFGGYTF
TGCAGCGTTTCCAGGGGCTTTGGTGGCTACACCTTC
>.|TRBV19|many|TRBJ1-5|16
CASSMVRVLINQPQHF
TGTGCCAGTAGTATGGTTCGGGTCCTTATCAATCAGCCCCAGCATTTT
>.|TRBV15|few|TRBJ2-3|15
CATSISLAVTDTQYF
TGTGCCACCAGCATATCCTTGGCAGTAACAGATACGCAGTATTTT
>TRBD1|TRBV2|.|TRBJ1-1|15
CASSEPQTGETEAFF
TGCGCCAGCAGTGAGCCGCAGACAGGGGAGACTGAAGCTTTCTTT
>.|TRBV7-8|.|TRBJ1-5|15
CASSLVGGLGWPQHF
TGTGCCAGCAGCTTAGTGGGGGGGCTTGGATGGCCCCAGCATTTT
>TRBD2|TRBV7-9|once|TRBJ2-5|9
CASSAGGNF
TGTGCCAGCAGCGCGGGGGGGAACTTC
>.|TRBV7-9|.|TRBJ2-5|14
CASSSPKVGDGQYF
TGTGCCAGCAGCTCCCCCAAGGTCGGTGATGGCCAGTACTTC
>.|TRBV6-5|few|TRBJ2-7|15
CASTPDSGQRYEQYF
TGTGCCAGCACTCCCGACTCAGGGCAAAGGTACGAGCAGTACTTC
>.|TRBV9|few|TRBJ2-3|14
CASSVGHETDTQYF
TGTGCCAGCAGCGTAGGACATGAGACAGATACGCAGTATTTT
>TRBD1|TRBV11-2|.|TRBJ2-5|16
CASSLGRTGPQETQYF
TGTGCCAGCAGCTTAGGACGGACAGGGCCACAAGAGACCCAGTACTTC
>TRBD1|TRBV7-9|few|TRBJ2-7|17
CASSLILGGVYDNEQYF
TGTGCCAGCAGCTTGATACTAGGGGGCGTGTATGACAACGAGCAGTACTTC
>.|TRBV5-1|many|TRBJ1-5|15
CASSSAGTPDQPQHF
TGCGCCAGCAGCTCGGCCGGGACCCCGGATCAGCCCCAGCATTTT
>TRBD2|TRBV29-1|many|TRBJ2-2|13
CSVVAGGTGELFF
TGCAGCGTCGTAGCGGGAGGAACCGGGGAGCTGTTTTTT